Sequencing of this T cell receptor beta chain was carried out in a study of siplizumab effects on memory and regulatory T cells. Study-wide findings and caveats: Neither a naive nor a memory phenotype was assignable to roughly 75-97% of proliferating CD4+ or CD8+ clones. Alloreactive sequences that could be traced to unstimulated CD4+ memory cells showed a significant reduction under siplizumab.

Libraries were prepared by immunoSEQ multiplex PCR; TCRdb keeps only in-frame clonotypes and omits some of them. The repertoire holds roughly 92,000 clones, with about 93% as singletons. Note on this clone: Its cognate antigen is unknown.

Per germline, CDR1 SEHNR and CDR2 FQNEAQ (reference sequence). CDR3 length: 14 amino acids. V trimming: 6 bases; J trimming: 7 bases; junction bases outside the gene matches: 11. The sequenced sample was non-Treg CD4+ T cells sorted from blood. The receptor comes from a human donor in good health. This rearrangement joins TRBV7-9 to TRBJ1-1; 7 positions match TRBD1. CDR3 loop: CASRDRQGLNEAFF. The CDR3 DNA reads as TGTGCCAGCAGAGATAGACAGGGTCTCAATGAAGCTTTCTTT.